The present TCR beta chain was sequenced within a study of blood T cells in healthy people across ages (dated by TCRdb to 2015 to 2017). About the investigation overall: In model experiments, roughly one uniquely barcoded TCR beta cDNA molecule per two T cells was captured by template switching. Age-related changes in TCR beta repertoire diversity were measured in the study by deep sequencing normalized with unique cDNA molecular identifiers. Four age groups were formed from the donors: young (average approximately 15 years), middle-aged (approximately 39), aged (approximately 60) and long-lived (82). To avoid experimental bias, donors of different ages were spread randomly across the sequencing lanes. The study analyzed two additional independent replicas of 1 million unique cDNA reads from the same blood draw for two donors, one aged 18 to 30 and one aged 80 or older. Points the paper makes about the study in general: Since profiling was done on bulk unsorted PBMCs, naive and antigen-experienced compartments could not be conclusively compared. The percentage of naive T cells measured by flow cytometry correlated strongly with observed TCR beta diversity. Estimates of total diversity from one million sequenced T cells were regarded as lower bounds and underestimates. Compared with the aged group, the long-lived group had more naive CD4+ T cells, fewer expanded clones and increased TCR diversity, a pattern suggesting age selection. As age increased, observed TCR beta diversity per million T cells dropped in a roughly linear way, and a significant reduction was already evident by age 40. The CMV infection status of donors was not known, potentially confounding age-related changes in expanded clonotypes.

Per the germline V gene, MGHDK is the CDR1 and SYGVNS is the CDR2. The CDR3 holds 11 amino acids from the cysteine to the phenylalanine. Only CDR3 DNA is held: 33 bases, read in frame from base 1. V and J lose 10 bases and 9 bases, and a span of 13 bases separates them. Note on this clonotype: Its antigen is still unknown. No base quality values were provided; no much bigger clone lies one nucleotide off.

Systemically healthy Caucasian individuals from Russia, 35 to 50 in total and aged roughly 6 to 95 years, were included as donors. Each donor gave 8 to 10 milliliters of peripheral blood, collected into EDTA-treated Vacutainer tubes. PBMCs were isolated by Ficoll-Paque density-gradient centrifugation, with at least 6 million obtained per sample. Total RNA, at least 5.5 micrograms per sample, was extracted from PBMCs with Trizol reagent. Naive CD45RAhigh/CD27high T cell percentages were measured by flow cytometry on a PBMC aliquot from every donor. The library was prepared using 5' RACE. Reads for this sample came from an Illumina HiSeq 2500. A second PCR of roughly 7 to 12 cycles was performed with a sample-barcoded 5' primer and a J-beta primer mix. A template-switch 5' adaptor carrying 12 random nucleotides introduced a unique molecular identifier onto each TCR beta cDNA molecule. At least 2.5 million CDR3-containing paired-end reads were obtained from each sample. First-strand cDNA synthesis was performed from all RNA using the Mint cDNA synthesis kit, with priming by a TRBC-specific oligonucleotide. Following uracil-DNA glycosylase treatment, a first 18-cycle PCR with universal primers M1SS and BC2_uni_R was performed on all cDNA. From the authors' description of their analysis: For normalization, 1 million high-quality reads were randomly selected from each sample, with every read carrying a distinct molecular identifier. Reads with shared molecular identifiers were discarded instead of being binned into consensus sequences. MiTCR, run with a Q25 quality threshold and the strictest error-elimination algorithm, handled CDR3 identification, clonotype clustering and error correction. A nonparametric unseen species model with Euler transformation was used to estimate a lower bound on total TCR beta diversity. The public reads were run again by TCRdb, first through fastp at Q25 and then through MiXCR, and only productive beta chains were kept. Identical CDR3 protein sequences are pooled into one entry, listed with their most common genes and DNA. Here the V and J calls rest on TCRdb's processing, not on the authors' analysis. In all, the sample holds 600,000 to 1,000,000 distinct CDR3 sequences, and nearly 60% of those were seen once. The top ten hold around 20% of the sample.

The chain was built from TRBV25-1 and TRBJ2-1; the D gene is not confidently resolved. Sequencing was performed on blood. This clonotype was obtained from a man aged 25-45 years in good health. The CDR3 region reads CAIGVNGEQFF. The nucleotide sequence reads as follows: TGTGCCATTGGGGTAAACGGTGAGCAGTTCTTC. The full variable domain, with segments outside the CDR3 supplied by the reference TRBV25-1 and TRBJ2-1 proteins, appears as EADIYQTPRYLVIGTGKKITLECSQTMGHDKMYWYQQDPGMELHLIHYSYGVNSTEKGDLSSESTVSRIRTEHFPLTLESARPSHTSQYLCAIGVNGEQFFGPGTRLTVL.